This T cell receptor (beta chain) was identified in a study of monozygotic twins with inflammatory bowel disease. Note on this clonotype: Its antigen is as yet unknown.

Points from the study as a whole: Repertoire similarity was not found to differ between concordant and discordant twins, possibly from limited power.

TCRdb re-called the 5' RACE reads and gives one entry per CDR3 protein, without DNA. The sample holds tens of thousands of distinct CDR3 sequences. Germline lookup yields CDR1 KGHSH and CDR2 LQKENI. There are 16 residues in the CDR3. Sequenced sample: blood. V gene TRBV18 combines with J gene TRBJ2-7; TCRdb calls TRBD1, which cannot be checked without DNA. The TCR originated in a human donor with ulcerative colitis or Crohn's disease, or a healthy co-twin of an affected twin (not recorded which). The CDR3 is CASSPMGQVGTYEQYF.